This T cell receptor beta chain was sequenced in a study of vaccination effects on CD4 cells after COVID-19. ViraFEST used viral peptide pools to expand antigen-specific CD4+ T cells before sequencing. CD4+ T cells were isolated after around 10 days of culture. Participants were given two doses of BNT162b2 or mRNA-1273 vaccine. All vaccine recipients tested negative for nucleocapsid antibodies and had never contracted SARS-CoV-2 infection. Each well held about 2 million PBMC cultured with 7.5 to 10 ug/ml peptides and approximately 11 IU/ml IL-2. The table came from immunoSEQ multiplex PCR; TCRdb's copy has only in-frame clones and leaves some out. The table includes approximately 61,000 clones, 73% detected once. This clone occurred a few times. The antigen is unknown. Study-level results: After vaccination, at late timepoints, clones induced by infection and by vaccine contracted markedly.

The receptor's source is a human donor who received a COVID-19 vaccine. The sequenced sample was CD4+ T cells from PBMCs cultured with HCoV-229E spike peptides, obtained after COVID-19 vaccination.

CDR3 coding DNA: TGTGCCAGCACGCCGGGTGGGAGAGTCCTGTTTTTT. Its translation is CASTPGGRVLFF. The rearrangement links TRBV6-5 to TRBJ2-2; D perhaps matches TRBD2 (5 bases). CDR3 size: 12 residues. V lost 7 bases and J 14 bases, leaving 17 bases between the germline ends. In germline, CDR1 is MNHEY, CDR2 SVGAGI.